The source of this T cell receptor (beta chain) is a study of blood T cells in healthy people across ages. A second PCR of about 7 to 12 cycles used a sample-barcoded 5' primer and a J-beta primer mix. TCRdb re-called the 5' RACE reads through MiXCR, storing one row per CDR3 protein. The sample records around 1,500,000 distinct CDR3 sequences, about 30% being singletons. Study-level results: Comparison with aged donors showed that long-lived donors had more naive CD4+ cells and higher diversity.

Comment on this clonotype: The antigen remains undetermined.

V shed 8 bases, J shed 9 bases, and the junction held 10 bases outside the gene matches. CDR3 length equals 13 residues. The clonotype was recovered from a woman in her twenties or thirties in good health. V gene TRBV12-3 or TRBV12-4 combines with J gene TRBJ2-1; 7 bases fit TRBD2. The sequenced material came from blood. The CDR3 bases are TGTGCCAGCCGAAAGCTGAGCGGGACTGAGCAGTTCTTC. Encoded protein: CASRKLSGTEQFF.